Listed here are 21 T cell receptor beta chains from one sample, sequenced in a study of blood T cell repertoires in COVID-19. Here immunoSEQ multiplex PCR was the method, and the copy in TCRdb shows in-frame clones only, minus some. Seen here are over 120,000 clones, around 84% observed once, and the top ten hold 10% to 13%. Sequencing was performed on peripheral blood. The receptors originated from a man between 60 and 70 years old with active or convalescent COVID-19.

The V and J genes are TRBV19 and TRBJ1-4; D not resolved. Trimming took 3 bases from V and 5 from J, leaving 19 bases between them. CDR1 is LNHDA, CDR2 SQIVND, per germline (reference sequence). CDR3 length equals 17 residues. CDR3 in amino acids: CASSINGLDSSNEKLFF. For the CDR3, the DNA is TGTGCCAGTAGTATTAACGGGTTAGATTCATCGAATGAAAAACTGTTTTTT.

The chain recombines TRBV27 with TRBJ2-7; D call uncertain. Trimming pared 2 bases from V and 0 bases from J, leaving 17 bases between. CDR1 is MNHEY and CDR2 is SMNVEV in the germline V gene (reference sequence). The CDR3 is 17 amino acids. CDR3: CASSLKSTFYSSYEQYF. CDR3 nucleotide sequence: TGTGCCAGCAGTTTAAAGAGCACCTTCTATTCCTCCTACGAGCAGTACTTC.

The chain employs TRBV2 and TRBJ2-7, with D possibly being TRBD1 (5 bases). The germline V and J ends were trimmed by 3 bases and 2 bases, with 11 bases remaining between them. The CDR3 extends over 14 amino acids. Germline V CDR1 and CDR2: SNHLY, FYNNEI. The CDR3, as DNA: TGTGCCAGCAGTGATTATACAGGCCCCTACGAGCAGTACTTC. Its protein product is CASSDYTGPYEQYF.

The chain employs TRBV18 and TRBJ1-1; 10 bases line up with TRBD1. CDR1 is KGHSH, CDR2 LQKENI, per germline. The CDR3 length is 14 residues. Trimming removed 5 bases from V and 5 bases from J; junction bases left unmatched: 5. The CDR3, as DNA: TGTGCCAGCTCAGTGGGACAGGGGAGGACTGAAGCTTTCTTT. This translates into CASSVGQGRTEAFF.

The V and J genes are TRBV7-2 and TRBJ2-7; D possibly corresponds to TRBD1 (8 bases). Trimming took 4 bases from V and 3 from J, leaving 16 bases between them. Germline V gives CDR1 SGHTA, CDR2 FQGNSA. The CDR3 spans 15 residues. CDR3 in DNA: TGTGCCAGCAGCTCCGACAGGGGCGGGGGCTACGAGCAGTACTTC. It specifies CASSSDRGGGYEQYF.

A remark on this clone: The identical CDR3 is also encoded by other nucleotide sequences in the sample. The V gene is TRBV27, the J gene TRBJ1-5; no reliable D call. The V and J ends lost 3 bases and 4 bases respectively, with 7 bases between them. The CDR3 contains 13 residues. The V gene's germline CDR1 is MNHEY and CDR2 SMNVEV (reference sequence). CDR3 nucleotide sequence: TGTGCCAGCAGTTTTGCAGGAAATCAGCCCCAGCATTTT. This gives the protein CASSFAGNQPQHF.

The chain recombines TRBV11-3 with TRBJ2-1; the D is unclear. CDR3 size: 13 residues. Trimming pared 5 bases from V and 4 bases from J, leaving 9 bases between. Germline V lookup: CDR1 SGHNT, CDR2 YENEEA. The CDR3 nucleotides are TGTGCCAGCAGCCCTATCGGTTACAATGAGCAGTTCTTC. Encoded protein: CASSPIGYNEQFF.

The genes are TRBV5-4 and TRBJ1-2, with D maybe TRBD1 (6 bases). The CDR3 has 18 amino acids. Trimming cost V 1 base and J 2 bases, with 21 bases left between them. Germline V gene lookup returns CDR1 SGHNT and CDR2 YYREEE (reference sequence). As DNA, the CDR3 is TGTGCCAGCAGCTTGCTATGGGGGCGTCGATCATCCAACTATGGCTACACCTTC. This encodes CASSLLWGRRSSNYGYTF.

This sequence joins TRBV5-1 and TRBJ1-1; 8 nucleotides match TRBD1. With V trimmed by 4 bases and J by 1 base, 6 bases remained unmatched. The germline CDR1 and CDR2 sequences are SGHRS and YFSETQ. This CDR3 comprises 15 residues. CDR3: CASSNRTGRNTEAFF. CDR3 bases: TGCGCCAGCAGCAATCGGACAGGGAGGAACACTGAAGCTTTCTTT.

CDR3 bases: TGTGCCAGCAGCCAAGATCTATACGCCGGGGTGGACAGGGTACTTAACACTGAAGCTTTCTTT. Translation: CASSQDLYAGVDRVLNTEAFF. The chain joins TRBV14 to TRBJ1-1, with 8 bases that match TRBD1. Germline assignment: CDR1 SGHDN and CDR2 FVKESK. After removal of 0 bases from V and 2 bases from J, the junction contained 20 bases not matched to a gene. The CDR3 is 21 residues long.

The chain employs TRBV12-3 or TRBV12-4 and TRBJ1-1; 8 nucleotides line up with TRBD1. The CDR3 covers 13 residues. The V gene end was trimmed by 6 bases and the J gene end by 3 bases; junction bases not matched to a gene: 3. CDR3 region: CASSGQGYTEAFF. The CDR3 nucleotides are TGTGCCAGCAGCGGACAGGGATACACTGAAGCTTTCTTT.

The chain is built from TRBV7-2 and TRBJ2-7; 7 bases are shared with TRBD1. In germline, CDR1 is SGHTA, CDR2 FQGNSA. The CDR3 has 13 residues. V trimming: 5 bases; J trimming: 2 bases; junction bases outside the gene matches: 3. The CDR3 here is CASSPQGAYEQYF. CDR3 bases: TGTGCCAGCAGCCCCCAGGGGGCCTACGAGCAGTACTTC.

The chain combines TRBV25-1 with TRBJ1-1, with D maybe TRBD1 (5 bases). The germline CDR1 and CDR2 sequences are MGHDK and SYGVNS. The CDR3 extends over 17 amino acids. V was clipped by 4 bases and J by 1 base, with 19 bases between them. CDR3 loop: CASSAPIGEGKNTEAFF. In nucleotides, the CDR3 is TGTGCCAGCAGTGCCCCTATCGGGGAGGGGAAGAACACTGAAGCTTTCTTT.

The chain joins TRBV7-9 to TRBJ1-2; 10 positions match TRBD1. The trim removed 4 bases at V and 7 bases at J, leaving 9 bases unmatched. The CDR3 has 15 residues. Germline lookup yields CDR1 SEHNR and CDR2 FQNEAQ (reference sequence). This CDR3 reads CASSSPGTGDPGYTF. The CDR3 coding sequence is TGTGCCAGCAGCTCACCCGGGACAGGGGACCCTGGCTACACCTTC.

The rearrangement uses TRBV3-1 (or the pseudogene TRBV3-2) and TRBJ1-1; D is perhaps TRBD1 (5 bases). The CDR3 covers 13 residues. Germline CDR1 LGHDT, CDR2 YNNKEL (reference sequence). V lost 1 base and J lost 7, with 10 bases in between. The CDR3 DNA reads as TGTGCCAGCAGCCAAGGGCGGCAGGGTGAAGCTTTCTTT. It yields the protein CASSQGRQGEAFF.

This chain joins TRBV4-3 and TRBJ1-2; D may be TRBD1 (5 bases). This CDR3 contains 17 residues. Trimming stripped 0 bases from V and 8 bases from J, with 22 bases between. Germline CDR1 is LGHNA and CDR2 is YSLEER. The DNA for the CDR3 is TGCGCCAGCAGCCAAGATCCGTCCGGGCAGGGTTATCGGGGCTACACCTTC. Translation gives CASSQDPSGQGYRGYTF.

The rearrangement uses TRBV7-8 and TRBJ2-7, with TRBD1 as a possible D gene (6 bases). The CDR3 totals 14 residues. Between the trimmed V and J ends, which lost 6 bases and 5 bases, there was a span of 17 bases. Germline V gene sequence: CDR1 SGHVS, CDR2 FQNEAQ. The CDR3 spells CASSPGTQGDEQYF. The CDR3 coding sequence is TGTGCCAGCAGTCCCGGGACACAAGGAGACGAGCAGTACTTC. Looking up the rest from reference TRBV7-8 and TRBJ2-7 gives the full variable domain: GAGVSQSPRYKVAKRGQDVALRCDPISGHVSLFWYQQALGQGPEFLTYFQNEAQLDKSGLPSDRFFAERPEGSVSTLKIQRTQQEDSAVYLCASSPGTQGDEQYFGPGTRLTVT.

The V call is TRBV28, the J call TRBJ1-5; D ambiguous. This CDR3 is 15 amino acids long. Trimming shortened V by 5 bases and J by 3 bases, and 14 bases separated the two germline ends. Germline-derived CDR1 and CDR2 are MDHEN and SYDVKM. Written as DNA, the CDR3 is TGTGCCAGCAGTCCCCTAGGTAGTAACAATCAGCCCCAGCATTTT. It translates to CASSPLGSNNQPQHF.

The chain links TRBV11-2 to TRBJ2-5; D ambiguous. Germline CDR1 is SGHAT and CDR2 is FQNNGV. V was pared by 6 bases and J by 2 bases, with 13 bases between. There are 14 residues in the CDR3. The CDR3 protein is CASRYRVQQETQYF. The DNA of the CDR3 is TGTGCCAGCAGGTACCGGGTCCAACAAGAGACCCAGTACTTC.

V is TRBV13 and J is TRBJ2-2, with TRBD2 identical over 7 bases. Germline assignment: CDR1 PRHDT and CDR2 FYEKMQ (reference sequence). This CDR3 has 17 amino acids. The J segment lost 4 bases and the V segment lost 5 bases, leaving 13 bases of the junction unmatched. The DNA of the CDR3 is TGTGCCAGCAGCCCCCTTCGAAGCGGGATGCGCACCGGGGAGCTGTTTTTT. Translated, it gives CASSPLRSGMRTGELFF.

The chain has TRBV5-6 and TRBJ2-7, with 10 bases aligning to TRBD1. The ends lost 4 bases at V and 2 bases at J; junction bases unmatched: 6. The CDR3 is 15 amino acids. CDR1 and CDR2 (germline): SGHDT, YYEEEE. CDR3 amino acids: CASSPLGTGAYEQYF. The CDR3 DNA follows: TGTGCCAGCAGCCCCCTGGGGACAGGGGCCTACGAGCAGTACTTC.